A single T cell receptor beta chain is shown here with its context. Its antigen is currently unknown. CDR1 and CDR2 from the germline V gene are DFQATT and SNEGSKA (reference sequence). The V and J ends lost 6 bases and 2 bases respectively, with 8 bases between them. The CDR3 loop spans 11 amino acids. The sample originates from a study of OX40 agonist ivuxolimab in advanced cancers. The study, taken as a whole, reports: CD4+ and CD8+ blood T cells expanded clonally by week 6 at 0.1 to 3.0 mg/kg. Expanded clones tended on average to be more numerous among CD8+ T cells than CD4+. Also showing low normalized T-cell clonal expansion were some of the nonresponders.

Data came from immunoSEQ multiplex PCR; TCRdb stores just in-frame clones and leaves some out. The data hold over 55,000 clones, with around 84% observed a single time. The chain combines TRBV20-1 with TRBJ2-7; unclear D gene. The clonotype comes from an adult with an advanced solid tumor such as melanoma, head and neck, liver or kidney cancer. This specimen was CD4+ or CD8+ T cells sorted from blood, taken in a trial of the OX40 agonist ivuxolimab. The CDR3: CSAVAPYEQYF. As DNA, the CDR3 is TGCAGTGCGGTGGCCCCCTACGAGCAGTACTTC.